This T cell receptor (beta chain) was found in a study of blood T cells in healthy people across ages (dated by TCRdb to 2014 to 2015). Concerning the study at large: Template switching captured roughly one uniquely barcoded TCR beta cDNA molecule per two T cells in model experiments. To track age-related changes in TCR beta repertoire diversity, the study relied on deep sequencing normalized with unique cDNA molecular identifiers. Donors were grouped into four age groups: young (average roughly 15 years), middle-aged (roughly 40), aged (roughly 67) and long-lived (around 80). Two additional independent replicas of 1 million unique cDNA reads from the same blood draw were analyzed for two donors (one aged 18 to 29 and one aged 80 or older). What the work shows at the level of the full study, not this receptor alone: Bulk unsorted PBMC profiling prevented conclusive comparison of naive and antigen-experienced compartments. Estimates of total diversity from one million sequenced T cells were regarded as lower bounds and underestimates. As age increased, observed TCR beta diversity per million T cells dropped in a roughly linear way, and a significant reduction was already evident by age about 40. Compared with the aged group, the long-lived group had more naive CD4+ T cells, fewer expanded clones and increased TCR diversity, suggesting age selection. A strong correlation was found between observed TCR beta diversity and the percentage of naive T cells measured by flow cytometry. Because donor CMV infection status was unknown, age-related changes in expanded clonotypes were potentially confounded.

The library came from 5' RACE. Sequenced using an Illumina HiSeq 2500. A second PCR of about 6 to 11 cycles was run with a J-beta primer mix and a sample-barcoded 5' primer. Each TCR beta cDNA molecule received a unique molecular identifier from a template-switch 5' adaptor carrying 12 random nucleotides. At least 2.5 million CDR3-containing paired-end reads were obtained from each sample. The Mint cDNA synthesis kit, primed by a TRBC-specific oligonucleotide, was used to synthesize first-strand cDNA from all RNA. All cDNA was treated with uracil-DNA glycosylase and then went through a first 18-cycle PCR with the universal primers M1SS and BC2_uni_R. Per the authors' processing: Normalization of each sample was performed by random selection of 1 million high-quality reads, each carrying a distinct molecular identifier. Reads with shared molecular identifiers were discarded instead of being binned into consensus sequences. MiTCR, with a Q25 quality threshold and the strictest error-elimination algorithm, was used for CDR3 identification, clonotype clustering and error correction. Lower-bound total TCR beta diversity was estimated with a nonparametric unseen species model using Euler transformation. TCRdb applied fastp at Q25 and MiXCR to the public reads, then kept only in-frame beta chains. When rows share a CDR3 protein, they turn into one entry using the most common DNA and genes. These V and J calls originate from TCRdb's pipeline instead of the authors' own analysis. The sample table records about 930,000 distinct CDR3 sequences; approximately 32% of these occur just once. Jointly, the top ten make up about a tenth of the sample.

This clonotype was seen a handful of times. No cognate antigen has been identified for it. Per-base quality was not reported, and no clone a single base away is much larger than it. Systemically healthy Caucasian individuals from Russia, some 36 in total and aged roughly 6 to 100 years, were included as donors. Around 10 milliliters of peripheral blood were drawn from each donor into EDTA-treated Vacutainer tubes. PBMCs were isolated by Ficoll-Paque density-gradient centrifugation, with at least 6 million obtained per sample. Total RNA was extracted from PBMCs with Trizol reagent, with at least 6 micrograms obtained per sample. Naive CD45RAhigh/CD27high T cell percentages were measured by flow cytometry on a PBMC aliquot from every donor. The germline ends are 12 bases apart after V is trimmed by 8 bases and J by 5 bases. The CDR3 spans 12 residues, from the cysteine through the phenylalanine. Here the CDR3 DNA is all that survives: 36 bases in frame from base 1. CDR1 is given as MNHEY and CDR2 as SMNVEV, both from the germline V gene (reference sequence).

These data were also filed under a second study, of T cells of mothers and their children. Reported in the second study: Nine systemically healthy Caucasian individuals, comprising three mothers and their six children, were included as donors. cDNA synthesis consumed the entire amount of extracted RNA, loaded at approximately 1.6 ug RNA in each 15 ul reaction. In the second PCR, the M1S primer introduced both the sample barcodes and 2-4 random nucleotides. More than 9 million TCR beta CDR3 reads were obtained from each mother, and 2.5 million to 3.5 million reads were obtained from each child. Thymic selection similarly shapes TCR recombination output in related and unrelated pairs, with minor effect from inherited differences. Normalized repertoire overlap was always slightly but never significantly higher in related than unrelated mother-child pairs. No persistent microchimeric T cell clones were detected, at a sensitivity of around 97 clones per million clonotypes. Deep NGS was used in the study to compare the TCR beta repertoires of mothers and children and to look for features that separate related mother-child pairs from unrelated individuals. On average, the children were roughly 10 +/- 4 years old, while the mothers were around 40 +/- 4 years old. After adapter ligation was performed with NEBNext reagents, the libraries were sequenced on an Illumina HiSeq 2000 with 100+100 nt paired-end reads. To avoid cross-contamination, the mother libraries and the child libraries were prepared a month apart and sequenced in separate runs. For each donor, between 500,000 and 2,000,000 distinct TCR beta clonotypes were identified. Naive TCR beta clonotypes were estimated from low-frequency clonotypes matched to each donor's FACS-determined naive share, without sorting.

The TCR comes from a woman between 35 and 50 years old in good health. The sequencing sample was made of blood. Recombination connected TRBV27 to TRBJ1-2; a tentative D call is TRBD1 (5 bases match). The CDR3 protein: CASAPQGYGYTF. The nucleotides read TGTGCCAGCGCCCCGCAGGGATATGGCTACACCTTC.